This record looks at one T cell receptor beta chain sequence and its context. A much larger clonotype is one base distant, so this may be a read error. As the CDR3 is not closed by the conserved phenylalanine or tryptophan, this likely results from a read error. These data belong to a study of Graves' ophthalmopathy and Graves' hyperthyroidism. CDR1 is MNHEY and CDR2 is SVGEGT in the germline V gene. The CDR3 has 17 amino acids. Researchers took RNA transcripts and amplified TCR beta CDR3 regions from them. In the first round, RT-PCR was carried out with HTBI primers, and a multiplex PCR formed the second round. TCRdb fed the multiplex PCR reads into MiXCR, producing one record per CDR3 protein. This repertoire shows more than 300,000 distinct CDR3 sequences, roughly 17% found once; its top ten account for 2.4%.

This TCR came from an adult woman with stable Graves' hyperthyroidism. Source material: peripheral blood. The V gene is TRBV6-2 or TRBV6-3, the J gene TRBJ2-6; weak D call: TRBD1 (5 bases). This chain's CDR3 is CASSTLGRRAGANILTV. CDR3 in DNA: TGTGCCAGCAGCACCTTGGGTCGTAGAGCTGGGGCCAACATCCTGACTGTC.